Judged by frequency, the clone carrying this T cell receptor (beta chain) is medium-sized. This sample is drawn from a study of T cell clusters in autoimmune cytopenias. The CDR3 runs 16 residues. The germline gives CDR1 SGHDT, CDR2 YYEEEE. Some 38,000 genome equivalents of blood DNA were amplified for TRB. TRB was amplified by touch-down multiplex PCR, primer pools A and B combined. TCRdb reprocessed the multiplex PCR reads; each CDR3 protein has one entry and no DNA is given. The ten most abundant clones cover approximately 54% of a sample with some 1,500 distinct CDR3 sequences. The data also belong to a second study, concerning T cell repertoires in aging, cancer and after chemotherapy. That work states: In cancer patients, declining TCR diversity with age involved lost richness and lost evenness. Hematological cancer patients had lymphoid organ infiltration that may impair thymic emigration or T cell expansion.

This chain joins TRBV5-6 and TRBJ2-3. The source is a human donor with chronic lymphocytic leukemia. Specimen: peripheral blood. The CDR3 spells CASSLEIAASTDTQYF.